These T cell receptor beta chains were read from a single sample in a study of blood T cell repertoires in COVID-19. The repertoire was sequenced with immunoSEQ multiplex PCR; TCRdb's copy has only in-frame clones and lacks some. The sample lists over 200,000 clones; about 87% were seen once. Sequenced: peripheral blood. These TCRs come from a man under 40 with COVID-19, enrolled during active disease. Each CDR3 is given with its conserved first and last residue.

v_gene,j_gene,CDR3aa
TRBV9,TRBJ2-5,CASSPRQGWQTQYF
TRBV28,TRBJ1-4,CASSFAKAGNEKLFF
TRBV6-2/TRBV6-3,TRBJ1-4,CASSWAPNEKLFF
TRBV5-1,TRBJ2-1,CASRTARGGAENEQFF
TRBV13,TRBJ2-1,CASSLGRQGTYNEQFF
TRBV7-9,TRBJ2-7,CASSLSGASSYEQYF
TRBV18,TRBJ1-1,CASSSTEKNTEAFF
TRBV12-5,TRBJ1-2,CASGPYLGTGAGYTF
TRBV7-2,TRBJ2-2,CASSSGGQGGELFF
TRBV5-6,TRBJ1-5,CASSLGVPHTGDFNQPQHF
TRBV4-3,TRBJ1-2,CASSQEAGVAYSYTF
TRBV6-2/TRBV6-3,TRBJ1-1,CASSTAEYYEAFF
TRBV19,TRBJ2-1,CASSIGAGPNNEQFF
TRBV12-3/TRBV12-4,TRBJ1-2,CASRGLANYGYTF